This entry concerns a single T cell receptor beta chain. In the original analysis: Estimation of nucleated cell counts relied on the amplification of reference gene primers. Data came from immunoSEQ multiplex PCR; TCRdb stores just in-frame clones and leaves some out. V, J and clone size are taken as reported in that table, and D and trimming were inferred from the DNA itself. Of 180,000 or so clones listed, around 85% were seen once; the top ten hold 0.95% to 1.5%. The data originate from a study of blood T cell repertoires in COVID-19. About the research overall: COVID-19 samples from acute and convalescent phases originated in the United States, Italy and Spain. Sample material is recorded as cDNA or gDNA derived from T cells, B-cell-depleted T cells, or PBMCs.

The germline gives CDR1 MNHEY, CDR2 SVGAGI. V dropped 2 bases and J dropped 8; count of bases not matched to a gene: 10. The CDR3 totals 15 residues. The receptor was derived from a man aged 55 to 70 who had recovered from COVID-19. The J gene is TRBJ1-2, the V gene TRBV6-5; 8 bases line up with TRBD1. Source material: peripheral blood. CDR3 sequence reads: CASSYKSQGAYGYTF. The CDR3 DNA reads TGTGCCAGCAGTTACAAAAGTCAGGGGGCTTACGGCTACACCTTC.